This T cell receptor (beta chain) emerged from a study of shared clonotypes between healthy human individuals. Worth noting for this clone: What it binds is not known.

As defined, naive CD8 cells were CD45RO-negative and positively selected for CCR7, with terminally differentiated effector memory CD45RA+ cells excluded. Donors were healthy HIV-negative adults without recently reported acute infections or vaccinations. Trimming took 5 bases from V and 1 from J, leaving 2 bases between them. Germline V CDR1 and CDR2: MDHEN, SYDVKM. The CDR3 contains 11 residues. TCRdb's copy holds only in-frame clones and misses some; the assay was immunoSEQ multiplex PCR. Of roughly 770,000 clones listed, about 97% are singletons. General study findings and limits: Clonotypes which were not shared had lower generation probabilities than clonotypes that all four donors shared. In general, naive subsets displayed greater estimated richness than memory subsets did.

The source of this sequence is a man aged 25-45 years in good health. Sequenced: naive CD8+ T cells sorted from blood. The chain uses TRBV28 and TRBJ2-5; no clear D. CDR3 coding DNA: TGTGCCAGCAGTCCCCAAGAGACCCAGTACTTC. Protein product: CASSPQETQYF.